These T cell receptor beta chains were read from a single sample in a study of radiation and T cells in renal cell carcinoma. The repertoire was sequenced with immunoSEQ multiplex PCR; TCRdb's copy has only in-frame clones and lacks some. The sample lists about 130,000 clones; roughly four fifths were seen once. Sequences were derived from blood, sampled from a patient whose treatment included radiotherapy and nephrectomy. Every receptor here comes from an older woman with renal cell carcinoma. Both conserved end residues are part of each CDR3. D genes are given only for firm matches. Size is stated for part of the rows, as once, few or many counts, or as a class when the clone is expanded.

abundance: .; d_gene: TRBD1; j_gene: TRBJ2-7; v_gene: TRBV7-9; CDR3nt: TGTGCCAGCAGCTTAGGTTCAGGGGGCTACGAGCAGTACTTC; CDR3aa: CASSLGSGGYEQYF
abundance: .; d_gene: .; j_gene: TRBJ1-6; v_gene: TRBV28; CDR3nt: TGTGCCAGCAGTTTGATGGGGGCGGGTTCACCCCTCCACTTT; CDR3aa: CASSLMGAGSPLHF
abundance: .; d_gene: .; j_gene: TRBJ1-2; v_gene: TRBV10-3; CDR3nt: TGTGCCATCAGTGAGTCCACCTCCAATCGTCGGGGCTACACCTTC; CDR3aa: CAISESTSNRRGYTF
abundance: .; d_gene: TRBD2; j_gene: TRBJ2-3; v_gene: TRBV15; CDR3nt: TGTGCCACCAGCAGAATGACTAGCGGGAGCACAGATACGCAGTATTTT; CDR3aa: CATSRMTSGSTDTQYF
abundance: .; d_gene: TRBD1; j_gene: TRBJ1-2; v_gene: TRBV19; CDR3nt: TGTGCCAGTAGACGATCGGACAGGGCCTATGGCTACACCTTC; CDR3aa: CASRRSDRAYGYTF
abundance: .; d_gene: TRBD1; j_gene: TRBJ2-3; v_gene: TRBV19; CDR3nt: TGTGCCAGTACCCGGGGGGGACAGGGGACAGATACGCAGTATTTT; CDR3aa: CASTRGGQGTDTQYF
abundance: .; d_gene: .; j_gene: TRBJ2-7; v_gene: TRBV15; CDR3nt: TGTGCCACCAGCGGTGGGGGCAGTTCCTACGAGCAGTACTTC; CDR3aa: CATSGGGSSYEQYF
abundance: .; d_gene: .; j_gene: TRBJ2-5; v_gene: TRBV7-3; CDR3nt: TGTGCCAGCAGCTTAGGGCTGGGAGAGACCCAGTACTTC; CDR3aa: CASSLGLGETQYF
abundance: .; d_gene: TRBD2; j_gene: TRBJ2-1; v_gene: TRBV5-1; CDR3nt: TGCGCCAGCAGCCTGGGACTAGCGGGGGAATCTTACAATGAGCAGTTCTTC; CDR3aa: CASSLGLAGESYNEQFF
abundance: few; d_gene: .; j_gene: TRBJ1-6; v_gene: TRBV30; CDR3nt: TGTGCCTGGACCAGGGGTCTCACTAATTCACCCCTCCACTTT; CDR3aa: CAWTRGLTNSPLHF
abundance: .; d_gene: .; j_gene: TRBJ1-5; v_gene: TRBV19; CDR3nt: TGTGCCAGTATCTCTGGGGGGGGTCAGCCCCAGCATTTT; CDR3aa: CASISGGGQPQHF
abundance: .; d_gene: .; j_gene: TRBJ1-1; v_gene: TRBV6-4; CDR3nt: TGTGCCAGCAGTGTGGCAGGGAACACTGAAGCTTTCTTT; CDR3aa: CASSVAGNTEAFF
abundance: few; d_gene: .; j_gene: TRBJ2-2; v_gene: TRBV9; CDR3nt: TGTGCCAGCAGCGTAACGAACACCGGGGAGCTGTTTTTT; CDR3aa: CASSVTNTGELFF
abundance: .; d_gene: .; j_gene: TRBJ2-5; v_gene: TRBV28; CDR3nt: TGTGCCAGCAGTTCCCCGGAGGGGGTTCAAGAGACCCAGTACTTC; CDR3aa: CASSSPEGVQETQYF
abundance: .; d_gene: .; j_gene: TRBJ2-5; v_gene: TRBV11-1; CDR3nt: TGTGCCAGCAGCCGCGTTGGGACACATCAGCAAGAGACCCAGTACTTC; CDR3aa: CASSRVGTHQQETQYF
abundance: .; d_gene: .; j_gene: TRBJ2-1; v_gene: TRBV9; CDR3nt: TGTGCCAGCAGCGTAAGCCGGGACGCAAATACCTACAATGAGCAGTTCTTC; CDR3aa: CASSVSRDANTYNEQFF
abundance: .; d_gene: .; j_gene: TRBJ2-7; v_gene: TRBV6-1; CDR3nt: TGTGCCAGCAGTGAACTACAAGGGGGAACAGGAGCCGAGCAGTACTTC; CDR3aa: CASSELQGGTGAEQYF
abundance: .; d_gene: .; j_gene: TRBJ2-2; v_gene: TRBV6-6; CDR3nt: TGTGCCAGCAGTGGGTGGGAGGTGGGTTCCGGGGAGCTGTTTTTT; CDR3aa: CASSGWEVGSGELFF
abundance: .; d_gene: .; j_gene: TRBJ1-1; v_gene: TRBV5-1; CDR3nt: TGCGCCAGCCATCCCCCGGGGGGGGTGAACACTGAAGCTTTCTTT; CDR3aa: CASHPPGGVNTEAFF
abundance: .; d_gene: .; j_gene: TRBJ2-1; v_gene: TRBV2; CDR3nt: TGTGCCAGCAGTGAAGCGCTCGGGGTATGGAATGAGCAGTTCTTC; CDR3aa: CASSEALGVWNEQFF
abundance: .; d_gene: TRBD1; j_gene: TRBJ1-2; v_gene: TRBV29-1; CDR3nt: TGCAGCGTGATTTCTAACAGGGGACCCTATGGCTACACCTTC; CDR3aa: CSVISNRGPYGYTF
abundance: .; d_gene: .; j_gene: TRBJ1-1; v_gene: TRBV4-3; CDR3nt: TGCGCCAGCAGCCAAGAAGAGTGGTATGGAGCTTTCTTT; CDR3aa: CASSQEEWYGAFF
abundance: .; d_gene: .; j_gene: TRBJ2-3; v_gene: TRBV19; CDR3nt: TGTGCCAGTAGTGACGTCGCCTTCACAGATACGCAGTATTTT; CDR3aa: CASSDVAFTDTQYF
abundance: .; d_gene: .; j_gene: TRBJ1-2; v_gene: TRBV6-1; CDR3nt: TGTGCCAGCAGATTGGGGGGGGCCGGCGACTATGGCTACACCTTC; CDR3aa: CASRLGGAGDYGYTF
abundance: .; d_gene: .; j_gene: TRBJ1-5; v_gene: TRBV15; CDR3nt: TGTGCCACCAGCAGGACAGGACGTAATCAGCCCCAGCATTTT; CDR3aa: CATSRTGRNQPQHF
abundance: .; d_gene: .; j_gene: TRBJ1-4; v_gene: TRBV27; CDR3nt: TGTGCCAGCAGTTTATCGGGCAATCTAGGTGAAAAACTGTTTTTT; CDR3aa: CASSLSGNLGEKLFF
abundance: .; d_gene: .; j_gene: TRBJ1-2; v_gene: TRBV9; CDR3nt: TGTGCCAGCAGCCCCCCGACAGCAGCTTATGGCTACACCTTC; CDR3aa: CASSPPTAAYGYTF
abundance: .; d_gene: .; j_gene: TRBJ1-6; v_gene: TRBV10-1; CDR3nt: TGCGCCAGTACACCTAACAAGAGAATTTTCTATAATTCACCCCTCCACTTT; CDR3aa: CASTPNKRIFYNSPLHF
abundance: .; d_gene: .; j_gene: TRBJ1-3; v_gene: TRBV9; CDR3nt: TGTGCCAGCAGCGTAGCTGGCCGCTCTGGAAACACCATATATTTT; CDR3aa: CASSVAGRSGNTIYF
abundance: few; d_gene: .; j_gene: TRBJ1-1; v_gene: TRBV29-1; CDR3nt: TGCAGCGTTGAAGGGCAGATCTCTGAAGCTTTCTTT; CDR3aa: CSVEGQISEAFF
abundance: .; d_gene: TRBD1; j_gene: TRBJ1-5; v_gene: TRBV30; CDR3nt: TGTGCCTGGAGTCCCGGACAGGGGAATCAGCCCCAGCATTTT; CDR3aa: CAWSPGQGNQPQHF
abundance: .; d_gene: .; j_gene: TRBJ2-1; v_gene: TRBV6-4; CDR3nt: TGTGCCAGCAGTGAGGCTGCGGGGAATTACAATGAGCAGTTCTTC; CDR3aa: CASSEAAGNYNEQFF
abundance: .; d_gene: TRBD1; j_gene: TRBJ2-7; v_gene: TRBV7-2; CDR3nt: TGTGCCAGCGCCGCCGGGTCCGGGACAGGAAGTGAGTACTTC; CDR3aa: CASAAGSGTGSEYF
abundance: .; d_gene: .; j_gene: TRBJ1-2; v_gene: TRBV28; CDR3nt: TGTGCCAGCACTTCTGACCCGATACGGCGGGGCTACACCTTC; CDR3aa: CASTSDPIRRGYTF
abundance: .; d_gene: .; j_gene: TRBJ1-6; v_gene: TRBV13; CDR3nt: TGTGCCAGCAGCTTTGCGGGGAGGCAGAGCTCCTATAATTCACCCCTCCACTTT; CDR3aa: CASSFAGRQSSYNSPLHF
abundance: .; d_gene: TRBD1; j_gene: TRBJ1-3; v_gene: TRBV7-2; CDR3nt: TGTGCCAGCAGCCGCTCGAGCTTCCGCGGACAGGGCTCTGGAAACACCATATATTTT; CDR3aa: CASSRSSFRGQGSGNTIYF
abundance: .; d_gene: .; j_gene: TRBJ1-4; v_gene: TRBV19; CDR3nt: TGTGCCAGTAGTTCGGCCGGGACGCAAGATGAAAAACTGTTTTTT; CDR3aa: CASSSAGTQDEKLFF
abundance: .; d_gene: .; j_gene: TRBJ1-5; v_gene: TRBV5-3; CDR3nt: TGTGCCAGAAGCTTGTTACGACAGACCTATAGCAATCAGCCCCAGCATTTT; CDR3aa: CARSLLRQTYSNQPQHF
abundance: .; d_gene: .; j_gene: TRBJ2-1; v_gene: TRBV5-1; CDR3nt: TGCGCCAGCAGCCCCCTCGGGAGCTCCTACAATGAGCAGTTCTTC; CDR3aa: CASSPLGSSYNEQFF
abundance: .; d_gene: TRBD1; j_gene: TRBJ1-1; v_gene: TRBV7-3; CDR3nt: TGTGCCAGCAGCTCGGACAGGGGTTTCACTGAAGCTTTCTTT; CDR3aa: CASSSDRGFTEAFF
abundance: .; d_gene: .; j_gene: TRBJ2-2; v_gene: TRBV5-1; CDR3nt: TGCGCCAGCAGCTTGGGTCGGGGAAACACCGGGGAGCTGTTTTTT; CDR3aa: CASSLGRGNTGELFF
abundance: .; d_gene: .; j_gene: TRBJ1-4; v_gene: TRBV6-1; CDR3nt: TGTGCCAGCAGTGAGTCCCCTATGTTTACTGAAAAACTGTTTTTT; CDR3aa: CASSESPMFTEKLFF
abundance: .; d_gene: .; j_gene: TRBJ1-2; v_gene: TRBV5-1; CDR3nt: TGCGCCAGCAGCTTGGGTTCAGGGTCTGTCTATGGCTACACCTTC; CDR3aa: CASSLGSGSVYGYTF
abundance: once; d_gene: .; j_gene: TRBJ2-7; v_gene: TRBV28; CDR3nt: TGTGCCAGCAGCGGGGGTATCCTAATGGAGCAGTACTTC; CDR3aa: CASSGGILMEQYF
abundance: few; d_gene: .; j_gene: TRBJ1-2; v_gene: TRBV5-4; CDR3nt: TGTGCCAGCAGCTCCCAGTATGGCTACACCTTC; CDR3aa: CASSSQYGYTF
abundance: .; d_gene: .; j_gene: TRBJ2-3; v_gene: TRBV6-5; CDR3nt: TGTGCCAGCGGTACGCAGTATTTT; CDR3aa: CASGTQYF
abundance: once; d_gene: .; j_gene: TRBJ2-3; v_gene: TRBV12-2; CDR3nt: TGTGCAAGTCGCGGAACAATGGACAGGGGGATTCCGGATACGCAGTATTTT; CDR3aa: CASRGTMDRGIPDTQYF
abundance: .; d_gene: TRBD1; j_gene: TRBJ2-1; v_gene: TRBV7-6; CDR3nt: TGTGCCAGCAGCTTACAGGGGGCAAGGGAGCAGTTCTTC; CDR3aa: CASSLQGAREQFF
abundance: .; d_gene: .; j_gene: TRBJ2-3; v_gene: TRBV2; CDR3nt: TGTGCCAGCGGAGGTGAGGATACGCAGTATTTT; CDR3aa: CASGGEDTQYF
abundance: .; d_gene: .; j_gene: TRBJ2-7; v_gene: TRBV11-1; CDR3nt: TGTGCCAGCAGCTTAGGGGCAGGGTACGAGCAGTACTTC; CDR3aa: CASSLGAGYEQYF
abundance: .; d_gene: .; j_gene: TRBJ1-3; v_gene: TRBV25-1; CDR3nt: TGTGCCAGCAGTGTAGGAGGGGTTTACTCTGGAAACACCATATATTTT; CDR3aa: CASSVGGVYSGNTIYF
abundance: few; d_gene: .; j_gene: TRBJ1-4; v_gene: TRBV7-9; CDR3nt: TGTGCCAGCACCTTAATGGGACCTTGGGCAAAACTGTTTTTT; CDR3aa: CASTLMGPWAKLFF
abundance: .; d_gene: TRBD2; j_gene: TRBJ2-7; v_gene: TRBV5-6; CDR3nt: TGTGCCAGCAGCTTGGGTAGCGGGAGGTCCTACGAGCAGTACTTC; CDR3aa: CASSLGSGRSYEQYF
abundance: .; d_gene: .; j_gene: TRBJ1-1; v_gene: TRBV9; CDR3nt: TGTGCCAGCAGCCCACAGAGCAGATACGCCACTGAAGCTTTCTTT; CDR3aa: CASSPQSRYATEAFF
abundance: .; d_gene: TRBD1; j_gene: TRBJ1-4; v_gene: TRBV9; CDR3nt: TGTGCCAGCAGCGTAAGCGGGACAGGGCATGAAAAACTGTTTTTT; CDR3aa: CASSVSGTGHEKLFF